A single sample is the source of the 24 T cell receptor beta chains below, sequenced in a study of T cell responses to AZD1222 COVID-19 vaccine. Clones were read by immunoSEQ multiplex PCR, and TCRdb kept only the in-frame ones, dropping some. Of under 250,000 clones listed, approximately 94% are singletons. The sequencing used peripheral blood, collected on day 0 of MenACWY control vaccination. The receptors were sampled from an adult in good health.

This chain uses TRBV9 with TRBJ2-1; 11 bases align to TRBD2. The CDR3 consists of 15 residues. J was trimmed by 5 bases and V by 2 bases; bases with no gene match: 3. CDR1 SGDLS and CDR2 YYNGEE come from the germline V gene. The CDR3 sequence is CASSVSGGAHNEQFF. In nucleotides, the CDR3 is TGTGCCAGCAGCGTTAGCGGGGGGGCCCACAATGAGCAGTTCTTC.

The chain couples TRBV24-1 to TRBJ2-2; the D call may be TRBD1 or TRBD2 (5 bases each). Germline-derived CDR1 and CDR2 are KGHDR and SFDVKD. V lost 6 bases and J 2 bases, leaving 18 bases between the germline ends. The CDR3 contains 17 residues. CDR3 sequence (DNA): TGTGCCACCAGTAAACCCACCGGGGACGCCAACACCGGGGAGCTGTTTTTT. This sequence encodes CATSKPTGDANTGELFF.

The rearrangement uses TRBV7-9 and TRBJ2-2; no firm D call. Germline values: CDR1 SEHNR, CDR2 FQNEAQ (reference sequence). Trimming shortened V by 2 bases and J by 5 bases, and 9 bases separated the two germline ends. This CDR3 region has 14 residues. The CDR3 nucleotides read TGTGCCAGCAGCTTATCTGCGGCAACCGGGGAGCTGTTTTTT. Its translation: CASSLSAATGELFF.

This clone appeared once. The chain employs TRBV2 and TRBJ2-7; 8 bases match TRBD1. The CDR3 spans 15 residues. Germline loops: CDR1 SNHLY, CDR2 FYNNEI. The junction had 11 bases not matched to a gene; V was cut back by 4 bases and J by 6 bases. The CDR3 region is CASSATRDRSREQYF. CDR3 nucleotide sequence: TGTGCCAGCAGTGCGACCCGGGACAGGAGTCGCGAGCAGTACTTC.

This clone was seen once. The same CDR3 is also encoded by other DNA sequences in this sample. V usage is TRBV5-1 and J usage is TRBJ2-7, with D perhaps matching TRBD1 or TRBD2 (5 bases each). CDR3 length equals 14 residues. Germline CDR1 and CDR2: SGHRS and YFSETQ. Trimming cost V 2 bases and J 2 bases, with 11 bases left between them. This CDR3 is CASSLRDRAYEQYF. The CDR3 DNA sequence: TGCGCCAGCAGCTTAAGGGACCGAGCCTACGAGCAGTACTTC.

The J gene is TRBJ1-2, the V gene TRBV14; 10 bases are shared with TRBD1. This CDR3 region has 17 residues. Per the germline V gene, CDR1 is SGHDN and CDR2 is FVKESK. Germline trimming cut 4 bases from V and 4 bases from J; bases unmatched to any gene: 12. The CDR3 nucleotides are TGTGCCAGCAGCCCTCCAGACAGGGGGCTTTTGGCCTATGGCTACACCTTC. This translates into CASSPPDRGLLAYGYTF.

The V and J genes are TRBV6-5 and TRBJ2-5, with D perhaps matching TRBD1 (6 bases). Looked up from germline, CDR1 is MNHEY and CDR2 is SVGAGI. Trimming pared 0 bases from V and 3 bases from J, leaving 8 bases between. The CDR3 has 14 amino acids. The CDR3 nucleotides read TGTGCCAGCAGTTACTCACAGGGTGAAGAGACCCAGTACTTC. Protein product: CASSYSQGEETQYF.

The J gene is TRBJ1-2, the V gene TRBV30; 9 bases are shared with TRBD1. The CDR3 is 13 residues long. V was pared by 2 bases and J by 7 bases, with 5 bases of the junction left unmatched. Germline V lookup: CDR1 GTSNPN, CDR2 SVGIG (reference sequence). CDR3 residues: CAWSHRGHTGYTF. The CDR3 nucleotides read TGTGCCTGGAGTCACAGGGGGCATACTGGCTACACCTTC.

This chain joins TRBV6-5 and TRBJ1-2, with D unresolved. Germline loops: CDR1 MNHEY, CDR2 SVGAGI. V lost 7 bases to trimming and J lost 3 bases, with 12 bases between them. The CDR3 consists of 13 residues. CDR3 sequence reads: CASNLLEDYGYTF. DNA for the CDR3: TGTGCCAGCAACTTACTTGAGGACTATGGCTACACCTTC.

This clone was found a few times. V and J are TRBV28 and TRBJ2-3, with 7 bases that match TRBD1. Germline CDR1 MDHEN, CDR2 SYDVKM. The CDR3 has 13 amino acids. Losses at the gene ends were 7 bases for V and 2 bases for J; bases not matched to a gene: 3. The DNA for the CDR3 is TGTGCCAGCAAGACAGGGTCCACAGATACGCAGTATTTT. Encoded protein: CASKTGSTDTQYF.

Only one count was recorded for this clone. The genes are TRBV4-2 and TRBJ2-3, with D unclear. The V gene lost 0 bases and the J gene lost 2 bases, with 9 bases spanning the gap. Germline loops: CDR1 LGHNA, CDR2 YNFKEQ. CDR3 size: 15 residues. The CDR3 bases are TGTGCCAGCAGCCAAGAACTCTCCCCCACAGATACGCAGTATTTT. It specifies CASSQELSPTDTQYF.

The rearrangement uses TRBV27 and TRBJ1-1, with D perhaps TRBD1 (6 bases). Germline lookup yields CDR1 MNHEY and CDR2 SMNVEV (reference sequence). The CDR3 runs 16 residues. V lost 6 bases, J lost 7 bases, and 24 bases lay in between. The CDR3 spells CASSPSTGLGPSEAFF. DNA for the CDR3: TGTGCCAGCAGCCCCTCGACAGGATTGGGCCCGAGTGAAGCTTTCTTT.

This chain links TRBV28 with TRBJ1-2; the D gene is possibly TRBD1 (5 bases). Trimming shortened V by 8 bases and J by 3 bases, and 10 bases separated the two germline ends. CDR1 and CDR2 from the germline V gene are MDHEN and SYDVKM. The CDR3 totals 12 residues. The CDR3 is CASAGQDYGYTF. In nucleotides, the CDR3 is TGTGCCAGCGCAGGGCAGGACTATGGCTACACCTTC.

The rearrangement uses TRBV7-9 and TRBJ2-1, with TRBD2 identical over 7 bases. Trimming removed 1 base from V and 4 bases from J; junction bases left unmatched: 4. The CDR3 extends over 15 amino acids. CDR1 is SEHNR and CDR2 is FQNEAQ in the germline V gene (reference sequence). The CDR3 nucleotides read TGTGCCAGCAGCTTAGGGCTAGCGGAATACAATGAGCAGTTCTTC. Its protein is CASSLGLAEYNEQFF.

This chain joins TRBV10-3 and TRBJ1-2; TRBD1 might be the D (6 bases). The CDR3 length is 14 residues. Trimming stripped 4 bases from V and 3 bases from J, with 12 bases between. Germline loops: CDR1 ENHRY, CDR2 SYGVKD. This chain's CDR3 is CAISAGGRDYGYTF. The CDR3, as DNA: TGTGCCATCAGTGCTGGGGGGCGCGACTATGGCTACACCTTC.

This chain connects TRBV7-8 to TRBJ1-1, with TRBD1 as a possible D gene (6 bases). Germline CDR1 and CDR2: SGHVS and FQNEAQ. This CDR3 region has 14 residues. V was clipped by 0 bases and J by 4 bases, with 9 bases between them. The CDR3, as DNA: TGTGCCAGCAGCTTAGCTCTCAGGGGCACTGAAGCTTTCTTT. The encoded protein is CASSLALRGTEAFF.

V usage is TRBV6-5 and J usage is TRBJ1-1; 10 nucleotides agree with TRBD1. The CDR3 spans 14 residues. Germline lookup yields CDR1 MNHEY and CDR2 SVGAGI. V dropped 7 bases and J dropped 11; count of bases not matched to a gene: 13. The CDR3 reads CASIPTGGGFGAFF. The DNA for the CDR3 is TGTGCCAGCATTCCGACAGGGGGCGGCTTTGGGGCTTTCTTT.

The V and J genes are TRBV29-1 and TRBJ1-1; D not resolved. V gave up 2 bases and J gave up 0 bases, with 7 bases separating them. This CDR3 region has 13 residues. Germline values: CDR1 SQVTM, CDR2 ANQGSEA. CDR3 coding DNA: TGCAGCGTTGAAAGCCGGCTGAACACTGAAGCTTTCTTT. The encoded protein is CSVESRLNTEAFF.

The gene calls are TRBV27 and TRBJ1-1, with D uncertain. V was cut by 2 bases and J by 3 bases, with 7 bases left in between. Germline CDR1 and CDR2: MNHEY and SMNVEV (reference sequence). CDR3 length equals 13 residues. The CDR3 region has the DNA TGTGCCAGCAGTTTAGGCAGAGACACTGAAGCTTTCTTT. Residues: CASSLGRDTEAFF.

This chain joins TRBV5-6 and TRBJ1-2; the match to TRBD1 covers 9 bases. This CDR3 comprises 16 residues. Looked up from germline, CDR1 is SGHDT and CDR2 is YYEEEE. The V segment lost 4 bases and the J segment 6 bases; nucleotides outside the gene matches: 13. CDR3 DNA: TGTGCCAGCAGCCCACTTGAGGACAGGGGCGGGGATGGCTACACCTTC. This encodes CASSPLEDRGGDGYTF.

CDR3 region: CASSYSERGTDTQYF. The CDR3 region has the DNA TGTGCCAGCAGTTACTCTGAGCGGGGCACAGATACGCAGTATTTT. The V gene is TRBV6-5, the J gene TRBJ2-3; weak D call: TRBD2 (6 bases). This CDR3 is built from 15 residues. Per germline, CDR1 MNHEY and CDR2 SVGAGI. V dropped 0 bases and J dropped 1 base, with 8 bases sitting between them.

This rearrangement joins TRBV6-1 to TRBJ1-1; no definite D call. The CDR3 loop spans 16 amino acids. Germline CDR1 MNHNS, CDR2 SASEGT. Deletions cut 3 bases from V and 1 base from J, with 15 bases between. The CDR3 here is CASSENVGEWNTEAFF. DNA for the CDR3: TGTGCCAGCAGTGAGAATGTGGGTGAGTGGAACACTGAAGCTTTCTTT.

The chain is built from TRBV19 and TRBJ1-6, with D possibly being TRBD1 (6 bases). The V gene lost 1 base and the J gene lost 9 bases, with 13 bases spanning the gap. The CDR3 loop spans 15 amino acids. Germline V CDR1 and CDR2: LNHDA, SQIVND (reference sequence). The CDR3 region is CASSIGQGIPSPLHF. In nucleotides, the CDR3 is TGTGCCAGTAGTATAGGTCAGGGGATACCTTCACCCCTCCACTTT.

The chain links TRBV7-2 to TRBJ2-7; TRBD2 matches at 14 bases. The CDR3 covers 16 residues. Germline V lookup: CDR1 SGHTA, CDR2 FQGNSA. V lost 4 bases to trimming and J lost 3 bases; unmatched junction nucleotides: 5. CDR3 coding DNA: TGTGCCAGCAGCTGGGGACTAGCGGGGGCCCGCTACGAGCAGTACTTC. It specifies CASSWGLAGARYEQYF. The variable domain in full, with the rest retrieved from reference TRBV7-2 and TRBJ2-7, is GAGVSQSPSNKVTEKGKDVELRCDPISGHTALYWYRQSLGQGLEFLIYFQGNSAPDKSGLPSDRFSAERTGGSVSTLTIQRTQQEDSAVYLCASSWGLAGARYEQYFGPGTRLTVT.